This note documents a single TCR beta chain sequence. What it binds is not known. The CDR3 has 15 amino acids. The V end was cut by 1 base, the J end by 7 bases, with 14 bases between. Germline V gene lookup returns CDR1 SEHNR and CDR2 FQNEAQ (reference sequence). What was sequenced were expressed TCRB transcripts, since all of the isolated RNA had been reverse transcribed. The assay was immunoSEQ multiplex PCR, and TCRdb's table has in-frame clones only and misses some. The table lists 160,000 or so clones, 11% of them singletons. The sample belongs to a study of beta chain features in type 1 diabetes. Study-wide findings and caveats: When VDJ junctions were examined, type 1 diabetes patients showed fewer insertions and more deletions. In patients and controls equally, PCR might favor templates that are shorter.

This rearrangement joins TRBV7-9 to TRBJ2-1; D may match TRBD1 or TRBD2 (5 bases each). Sequencing input: central memory CD4+ T cells from blood. This sequence was found in a man between 18 and 35 years old in good health. This CDR3 is CASSLGGGLANEQFF. CDR3 nucleotides: TGTGCCAGCAGCTTAGGGGGCGGGCTAGCTAATGAGCAGTTCTTC.